The T cell receptor (beta chain) described here comes from a study of blood T cell repertoires in COVID-19. Study-level background: Samples came from the United States, Italy and Spain, spanning acute and convalescent COVID-19. The cDNA or gDNA used as material had been derived from T cells, B-cell-depleted T cells, or PBMCs.

The CDR3 is made up of 13 amino acids. CDR1 is DFQATT, CDR2 SNEGSKA, per germline (reference sequence). The V end lost 3 bases, the J end lost 3 bases, and 11 bases lay between the germline ends. Original analysis: Nucleated cell number was recorded as an estimate derived from reference gene primer amplification. Profiling relied on immunoSEQ multiplex PCR, and the TCRdb table lists in-frame clones only, not all of them. The DNA was the basis for D and trimming; V, J and clone size are from that table. This sample has under 80,000 clones; roughly 80% occur once, and the top ten carry 40% to 45%. The sequenced sample consisted of peripheral blood. This TCR came from a man aged 80 or over with acute or convalescent COVID-19. The J gene is TRBJ1-1, the V gene TRBV20-1; D is unresolved. CDR3 in amino acids: CSASRGSDTEAFF. The CDR3 nucleotides are TGCAGTGCTAGTCGGGGATCGGACACTGAAGCTTTCTTT.